The following is a T cell receptor beta chain sequence with its context. The data are from a study of blood T cell repertoires in COVID-19. Overall study context: Specimens from acute and convalescent COVID-19 originated in the United States, Italy and Spain. T cells, B-cell-depleted T cells, or PBMCs supplied cDNA or gDNA.

The assay was immunoSEQ multiplex PCR, and TCRdb's table has in-frame clones only and misses some. The repertoire holds 250,000 to 350,000 clones, around nine tenths seen once, with approximately 2% in the top ten. The study recruited people aged roughly 18 to 89 years across approximately 25 US areas. The sample was PBMCs or T cells enriched from blood (not recorded which). The origin of this receptor is a woman aged 60-75 years in a cohort exposed to, infected with or recovered from COVID-19 (not recorded which).

CDR3 bases: TGTGCCAGCAGCTTAAGACAGGGGAACACTGAAGCTTTCTTT. Its translation: CASSLRQGNTEAFF. The gene calls are TRBV5-5 and TRBJ1-1; 7 nucleotides agree with TRBD1. The V gene's germline CDR1 is SGHKS and CDR2 YYEKEE (reference sequence). This CDR3 spans 14 amino acids. The V gene end was trimmed by 2 bases and the J gene end by 1 base; junction bases not matched to a gene: 2.